These 19 T cell receptor beta chains originate from one sample sequenced in a study of shared clonotypes between healthy human individuals. Method: immunoSEQ multiplex PCR; TCRdb's copy keeps in-frame clones and lacks some. Counted here are approximately 980,000 clones, about 80% occurring once; the ten biggest clones make up about 1.5%. Sequencing was carried out using memory CD4+ T cells sorted from blood. This sample's subset: CD45RA-negative fraction. The receptors shown here come from a man between 18 and 29 years old in good health.

This clone has just a few counts. The sample carries other DNA sequences with the same CDR3. The genes are TRBV7-9 and TRBJ1-1, with unresolved D. The CDR3 spans 14 residues. V dropped 1 base and J dropped 0 bases, with 6 bases sitting between them. The germline V gene encodes CDR1 SEHNR and CDR2 FQNEAQ (reference sequence). CDR3 in DNA: TGTGCCAGCAGCTTAGGAACCATGAACACTGAAGCTTTCTTT. This encodes CASSLGTMNTEAFF.

This clone appeared a few times. This rearrangement joins TRBV4-1 to TRBJ2-6; D not resolved. CDR3 length equals 16 residues. The germline V gene has CDR1 MGHRA and CDR2 YSYEKL. V was trimmed by 4 bases and J by 2 bases, leaving 12 bases between them. The CDR3 DNA follows: TGCGCCAGCAGCCGAAGCGAAGGGACTGGGGCCAACGTCCTGACTTTC. This encodes CASSRSEGTGANVLTF.

The sample holds many counts of this clone. The gene calls are TRBV7-9 and TRBJ1-1; D is possibly TRBD1 (5 bases). CDR3 size: 17 residues. V was trimmed by 3 bases and J by 3 bases, leaving 20 bases between them. Germline CDR1 reads SEHNR; CDR2 reads FQNEAQ (reference sequence). In DNA, the CDR3 is TGTGCCAGCAGCTTTGGCGTCTTCGGGGACGGCGACACTGAAGCTTTCTTT. This sequence encodes CASSFGVFGDGDTEAFF.

V gene TRBV29-1 combines with J gene TRBJ2-1, with 8 nucleotides matching TRBD1. J gave up 4 bases and V 4 bases, and 0 bases lay outside the gene matches. CDR1 is SQVTM and CDR2 is ANQGSEA in the germline V gene. The CDR3 runs 12 residues. DNA for the CDR3: TGCAGCGTTGGGGACAGGTACAATGAGCAGTTCTTC. This gives the protein CSVGDRYNEQFF.

This chain uses TRBV25-1 with TRBJ1-6; TRBD1 is a possible D gene (5 bases). Deletions cut 4 bases from V and 5 bases from J, with 15 bases between. CDR1 and CDR2 from the germline V gene are MGHDK and SYGVNS. The CDR3 loop spans 16 amino acids. CDR3 sequence (DNA): TGTGCCAGCAGTGCAACCTGGGACGGGAATAATTCACCCCTCCACTTT. This codes for CASSATWDGNNSPLHF.

This chain connects TRBV7-2 to TRBJ1-6; D ambiguous. Germline values: CDR1 SGHTA, CDR2 FQGNSA. The CDR3 consists of 15 residues. Trimming pared 1 base from V and 6 bases from J, leaving 10 bases between. Here the CDR3 reads CASSLGRTINSPLHF. CDR3 nucleotides: TGTGCCAGCAGCTTAGGTCGAACGATTAATTCACCCCTCCACTTT.

The CDR3 DNA is TGCGCCAGCAGCCAAGATTCGGGGGGGAGGTACGAGCAGTACTTC. This sequence encodes CASSQDSGGRYEQYF. V gene TRBV4-1 combines with J gene TRBJ2-7; 8 bases match TRBD2. The length of the CDR3 is 15 residues. With V trimmed by 0 bases and J by 4 bases, 5 bases remained unmatched. Germline CDR1 is MGHRA and CDR2 is YSYEKL.

This clone occurred many times. The chain couples TRBV5-1 to TRBJ2-7; 7 bases agree with TRBD1. The length of the CDR3 is 16 residues. Germline V gene data show CDR1 as SGHRS and CDR2 as YFSETQ. J lost 0 bases, V lost 4 bases, and 10 bases had no gene match. Here the CDR3 DNA reads TGCGCCAGCAGCCAGGGTCCACAGGGGTCCTCCTACGAGCAGTACTTC. Its translation is CASSQGPQGSSYEQYF.

This clone came up a few times. The V call is TRBV2, the J call TRBJ2-7; D may match TRBD1 or TRBD2 (5 bases each). With 4 bases removed from V and 1 base from J, the gap between germline ends came to 14 bases. The CDR3 extends over 15 amino acids. Germline-derived CDR1 and CDR2 are SNHLY and FYNNEI. CDR3 region: CASSAGPLGSYEQYF. The CDR3 nucleotides read TGTGCCAGCAGTGCGGGACCCTTAGGATCCTACGAGCAGTACTTC.

CDR3 loop: CASSYRGPNTEAFF. In nucleotides, the CDR3 is TGTGCCAGCAGTTACAGGGGCCCGAACACTGAAGCTTTCTTT. The chain joins TRBV6-6 to TRBJ1-1; perhaps TRBD1 as D (5 bases). CDR3 size: 14 residues. V was shortened by 2 bases and J by 1 base, with 8 bases between the two germline ends. Germline values: CDR1 MNHNY, CDR2 SVGAGI (reference sequence).

On this clone: The same CDR3 also results from other DNA sequences found in this sample. The chain is built from TRBV5-1 and TRBJ1-6, with 8 bases fitting TRBD1. V gave up 2 bases and J gave up 6 bases; unmatched junction bases: 4. The germline gives CDR1 SGHRS, CDR2 YFSETQ. This CDR3 has 15 amino acids. CDR3: CASSLGQGGNSPLHF. CDR3 DNA: TGCGCCAGCAGCTTAGGACAGGGTGGTAATTCACCCCTCCACTTT.

The gene calls are TRBV5-6 and TRBJ1-1, with D perhaps matching TRBD1 (5 bases). With 1 base removed from V and 3 bases from J, the gap between germline ends came to 10 bases. Germline CDR1 reads SGHDT; CDR2 reads YYEEEE. The CDR3 spans 14 residues. The CDR3 DNA reads TGTGCCAGCAGCTTGTTAGGGGTTTACACTGAAGCTTTCTTT. It yields the protein CASSLLGVYTEAFF.

This clone was seen repeatedly, ten times or more. This chain joins TRBV6-5 and TRBJ1-4; 10 bases match TRBD1. Trimming at V came to 5 bases and at J to 8 bases, leaving 8 bases not matched to a gene. The CDR3 is 15 amino acids. Germline V CDR1 and CDR2: MNHEY, SVGAGI. The CDR3 spells CASSPLGTGEEKLFF. The DNA of the CDR3 is TGTGCCAGCAGTCCTCTAGGGACAGGGGAGGAAAAACTGTTTTTT.

The chain has TRBV29-1 and TRBJ2-1; D not resolved. Germline assignment: CDR1 SQVTM and CDR2 ANQGSEA. V lost 6 bases to trimming and J lost 2 bases, with 11 bases between them. This CDR3 has 13 residues. The CDR3 sequence: CSVGRVPYNEQFF. The CDR3, as DNA: TGCAGCGTCGGCCGTGTCCCCTACAATGAGCAGTTCTTC.

The V gene is TRBV4-1, the J gene TRBJ2-2, with a weak D call TRBD1 (6 bases). Between the trimmed V and J ends, which lost 0 bases and 2 bases, there was a span of 10 bases. The CDR3 is 16 residues long. Looked up from germline, CDR1 is MGHRA and CDR2 is YSYEKL. DNA for the CDR3: TGCGCCAGCAGCCAAGAGGGGGCTCTAAACACCGGGGAGCTGTTTTTT. It translates to CASSQEGALNTGELFF.

The table lists this clone with a count of one. This chain joins TRBV5-4 and TRBJ2-2, with D perhaps matching TRBD1 or TRBD2 (7 bases each). The CDR3 extends over 16 amino acids. The germline CDR1 and CDR2 sequences are SGHNT and YYREEE (reference sequence). V lost 2 bases, J lost 2 bases, and 13 bases lay in between. The CDR3 DNA is TGTGCCAGCAGCTTACAGGGGAGGGAAAACACCGGGGAGCTGTTTTTT. Protein: CASSLQGRENTGELFF.

The V call is TRBV7-3, the J call TRBJ2-2, with 8 bases fitting TRBD2. Germline CDR1 is SGHTA and CDR2 is FQGTGA. The V segment lost 5 bases and the J segment 7 bases; nucleotides outside the gene matches: 6. The CDR3 is 14 residues long. CDR3 sequence reads: CASSPGLANGELFF. For the CDR3, the DNA is TGTGCCAGCAGCCCTGGACTAGCAAACGGGGAGCTGTTTTTT.

The rearrangement uses TRBV2 and TRBJ1-5; D is possibly TRBD1 (6 bases). Trimming removed 6 bases from V and 2 bases from J, with 14 bases in between. There are 15 residues in the CDR3. Germline V lookup: CDR1 SNHLY, CDR2 FYNNEI. CDR3: CASRAGAEGNQPQHF. The CDR3 region has the DNA TGTGCCAGCAGAGCGGGGGCGGAGGGCAATCAGCCCCAGCATTTT.

This sequence joins TRBV1 and TRBJ2-1; whether TRBD2, the table's D call, matches the DNA was not checked. TRBV1 is designated a pseudogene. CDR3 size: 19 residues. CDR3 in DNA: TGCACCAGCACATCACAAGGGACTAGCGGGGGTGGCTCCTACAATGAGCAGTTCTTC. Protein product: CTSTSQGTSGGGSYNEQFF.